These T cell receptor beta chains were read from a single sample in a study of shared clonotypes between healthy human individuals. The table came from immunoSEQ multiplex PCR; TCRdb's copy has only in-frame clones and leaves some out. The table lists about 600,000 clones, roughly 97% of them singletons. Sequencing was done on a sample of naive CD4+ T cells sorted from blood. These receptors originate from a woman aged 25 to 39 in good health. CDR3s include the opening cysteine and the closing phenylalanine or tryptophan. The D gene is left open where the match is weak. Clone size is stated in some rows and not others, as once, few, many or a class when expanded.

cdr3_aa: CAGTDWGLADPDTQYF; cdr3_nt: TGTGCCGGCACTGATTGGGGACTAGCGGATCCAGATACGCAGTATTTT; d_call: TRBD2; clone_size: -; j_call: TRBJ2-3; v_call: TRBV28
cdr3_aa: CSARHLDEQYF; cdr3_nt: TGCAGTGCTAGACACTTGGACGAGCAGTACTTC; d_call: -; clone_size: -; j_call: TRBJ2-7; v_call: TRBV20-1
cdr3_aa: CASSSSVRGEQFF; cdr3_nt: TGTGCCAGCAGTTCATCCGTGCGTGGTGAGCAGTTCTTC; d_call: -; clone_size: once; j_call: TRBJ2-1; v_call: TRBV7-9
cdr3_aa: CASSLGGDSYEQYF; cdr3_nt: TGCGCCAGCAGCTTGGGCGGGGACTCCTACGAGCAGTACTTC; d_call: -; clone_size: -; j_call: TRBJ2-7; v_call: TRBV5-1
cdr3_aa: CASRNWGTEAFF; cdr3_nt: TGTGCCAGTAGGAATTGGGGCACTGAAGCTTTCTTT; d_call: -; clone_size: -; j_call: TRBJ1-1; v_call: TRBV19
cdr3_aa: CASLPRASTDTQYF; cdr3_nt: TGTGCCAGCCTCCCACGGGCTAGCACAGATACGCAGTATTTT; d_call: -; clone_size: -; j_call: TRBJ2-3; v_call: TRBV7-9
cdr3_aa: CASEKRGTSIREQYF; cdr3_nt: TGTGCCAGCGAGAAACGCGGGACTAGCATTCGCGAGCAGTACTTC; d_call: TRBD2; clone_size: once; j_call: TRBJ2-7; v_call: TRBV27
cdr3_aa: CASSPALAGGPDEQFF; cdr3_nt: TGTGCCAGCAGCCCGGCGCTAGCGGGAGGGCCCGATGAGCAGTTCTTC; d_call: TRBD2; clone_size: -; j_call: TRBJ2-1; v_call: TRBV11-2
cdr3_aa: CSVAGIRQYF; cdr3_nt: TGCAGCGTCGCAGGAATTCGGCAGTATTTT; d_call: -; clone_size: once; j_call: TRBJ2-3; v_call: TRBV29-1
cdr3_aa: CASSRDIATNEKLFF; cdr3_nt: TGTGCCAGCTCGCGGGACATAGCAACTAATGAAAAACTGTTTTTT; d_call: -; clone_size: -; j_call: TRBJ1-4; v_call: TRBV18
cdr3_aa: CASSLIGRVDTQYF; cdr3_nt: TGTGCCAGCAGTTTAATAGGGCGGGTAGATACGCAGTATTTT; d_call: -; clone_size: -; j_call: TRBJ2-3; v_call: TRBV28
cdr3_aa: CASSPGPGYNEQFF; cdr3_nt: TGTGCCAGCAGCCCCGGGCCGGGCTACAATGAGCAGTTCTTC; d_call: -; clone_size: -; j_call: TRBJ2-1; v_call: TRBV7-2
cdr3_aa: CASSDFGTSGTYEQYF; cdr3_nt: TGTGCCAGTAGTGATTTCGGGACTAGCGGAACCTACGAGCAGTACTTC; d_call: TRBD2; clone_size: -; j_call: TRBJ2-7; v_call: TRBV19
cdr3_aa: CASTLGGSGANVLTF; cdr3_nt: TGCGCCAGCACTCTAGGGGGCTCTGGGGCCAACGTCCTGACTTTC; d_call: -; clone_size: -; j_call: TRBJ2-6; v_call: TRBV5-1
cdr3_aa: CASSQDNFRQIPDEQYF; cdr3_nt: TGTGCCAGCAGCCAAGATAACTTTCGACAGATCCCCGACGAGCAGTACTTC; d_call: -; clone_size: -; j_call: TRBJ2-7; v_call: TRBV14
cdr3_aa: CASTTRRDTEAFF; cdr3_nt: TGTGCCAGCACCACCCGGAGGGACACTGAAGCTTTCTTT; d_call: -; clone_size: -; j_call: TRBJ1-1; v_call: TRBV27
cdr3_aa: CASIFGVGGNYEQYF; cdr3_nt: TGTGCCAGCATCTTTGGGGTGGGAGGCAACTACGAGCAGTACTTC; d_call: -; clone_size: -; j_call: TRBJ2-7; v_call: TRBV6-1
cdr3_aa: CASSATPGLDTGELFF; cdr3_nt: TGTGCCAGCAGCGCCACCCCGGGACTAGATACCGGGGAGCTGTTTTTT; d_call: TRBD2; clone_size: -; j_call: TRBJ2-2; v_call: TRBV9
cdr3_aa: CSGAHSTDTQYF; cdr3_nt: TGCAGCGGAGCCCACAGCACAGATACGCAGTATTTT; d_call: -; clone_size: -; j_call: TRBJ2-3; v_call: TRBV29-1
cdr3_aa: CASRKGGKGELFF; cdr3_nt: TGTGCCAGCAGAAAAGGGGGGAAGGGGGAGCTGTTTTTT; d_call: -; clone_size: once; j_call: TRBJ2-2; v_call: TRBV27
cdr3_aa: CASSYSGTGGGDTQYF; cdr3_nt: TGTGCCAGCAGTTACTCAGGGACAGGGGGAGGAGATACGCAGTATTTT; d_call: TRBD1; clone_size: -; j_call: TRBJ2-3; v_call: TRBV6-6
cdr3_aa: CASTPVGGRVDYGYTF; cdr3_nt: TGTGCCAGCACCCCGGTGGGGGGCAGGGTGGACTATGGCTACACCTTC; d_call: -; clone_size: -; j_call: TRBJ1-2; v_call: TRBV5-4
cdr3_aa: CASSSTPGGTQYF; cdr3_nt: TGTGCCAGCAGCTCGACTCCCGGGGGGACCCAGTACTTC; d_call: -; clone_size: -; j_call: TRBJ2-5; v_call: TRBV11-2
cdr3_aa: CASTNRGNTEAFF; cdr3_nt: TGTGCCAGCACAAACCGGGGAAACACTGAAGCTTTCTTT; d_call: -; clone_size: once; j_call: TRBJ1-1; v_call: TRBV6-6
cdr3_aa: CAWSAPGGPGNTIYF; cdr3_nt: TGTGCCTGGAGTGCCCCGGGCGGTCCTGGAAACACCATATATTTT; d_call: -; clone_size: -; j_call: TRBJ1-3; v_call: TRBV30
cdr3_aa: CASSSSRDANTGELFF; cdr3_nt: TGTGCCAGCAGCTCCTCTAGGGACGCGAACACCGGGGAGCTGTTTTTT; d_call: -; clone_size: -; j_call: TRBJ2-2; v_call: TRBV5-4
cdr3_aa: CASSLVGLGETQYF; cdr3_nt: TGTGCCAGCAGCTTAGTAGGGCTGGGAGAGACCCAGTACTTC; d_call: -; clone_size: -; j_call: TRBJ2-5; v_call: TRBV7-9
cdr3_aa: CASNPQGTGGPGEQFF; cdr3_nt: TGTGCCAGCAATCCCCAGGGCACGGGAGGCCCCGGAGAGCAGTTCTTC; d_call: TRBD2; clone_size: -; j_call: TRBJ2-1; v_call: TRBV28
cdr3_aa: CSAMGVDYTF; cdr3_nt: TGCAGTGCTATGGGAGTTGACTACACCTTC; d_call: -; clone_size: -; j_call: TRBJ1-2; v_call: TRBV20-1
cdr3_aa: CASSLRQYYGYTF; cdr3_nt: TGTGCCAGCAGTTTAAGACAGTACTATGGCTACACCTTC; d_call: -; clone_size: -; j_call: TRBJ1-2; v_call: TRBV28
cdr3_aa: CASSQARQGLYEQYF; cdr3_nt: TGTGCCAGCAGCCAAGCGCGACAGGGCCTCTACGAGCAGTACTTC; d_call: TRBD1; clone_size: -; j_call: TRBJ2-7; v_call: TRBV4-2
cdr3_aa: CAVMTRANTEAFF; cdr3_nt: TGTGCCGTAATGACACGGGCTAACACTGAAGCTTTCTTT; d_call: -; clone_size: -; j_call: TRBJ1-1; v_call: TRBV10-3
cdr3_aa: CASSLGSGRGDQPQHF; cdr3_nt: TGTGCCAGCAGCTTAGGGTCTGGCCGGGGGGATCAGCCCCAGCATTTT; d_call: -; clone_size: -; j_call: TRBJ1-5; v_call: TRBV7-9
cdr3_aa: CATLADITPYEQYF; cdr3_nt: TGTGCCACACTAGCGGACATTACACCCTACGAGCAGTACTTC; d_call: TRBD2; clone_size: -; j_call: TRBJ2-7; v_call: TRBV11-2
cdr3_aa: CASSQGGMEREKTQYF; cdr3_nt: TGTGCCAGCAGCCAAGGCGGGATGGAGCGGGAGAAGACCCAGTACTTC; d_call: TRBD2; clone_size: once; j_call: TRBJ2-5; v_call: TRBV4-2
cdr3_aa: CASSPPSGSWNEQFF; cdr3_nt: TGTGCCAGCTCACCCCCTAGCGGGAGTTGGAATGAGCAGTTCTTC; d_call: TRBD2; clone_size: -; j_call: TRBJ2-1; v_call: TRBV18
cdr3_aa: CASSVVAGGIHEQYF; cdr3_nt: TGTGCCAGCAGCGTAGTAGCGGGAGGGATCCACGAGCAGTACTTC; d_call: TRBD2; clone_size: -; j_call: TRBJ2-7; v_call: TRBV9
cdr3_aa: CASSLDPYGNTGELFF; cdr3_nt: TGTGCCAGCAGCTTAGATCCGTATGGGAACACCGGGGAGCTGTTTTTT; d_call: -; clone_size: -; j_call: TRBJ2-2; v_call: TRBV7-6
cdr3_aa: CASSLGNTYEQYF; cdr3_nt: TGCGCCAGCAGCCTGGGTAATACCTACGAGCAGTACTTC; d_call: -; clone_size: once; j_call: TRBJ2-7; v_call: TRBV5-1
cdr3_aa: CASSILGSAEAFF; cdr3_nt: TGTGCCAGTAGTATATTGGGTAGCGCTGAAGCTTTCTTT; d_call: -; clone_size: -; j_call: TRBJ1-1; v_call: TRBV19
cdr3_aa: CASSVERESYEQYF; cdr3_nt: TGTGCCAGCAGCGTGGAAAGGGAGAGCTACGAGCAGTACTTC; d_call: -; clone_size: -; j_call: TRBJ2-7; v_call: TRBV7-9
cdr3_aa: CASSQDWTGGPKEQYF; cdr3_nt: TGTGCCAGCAGCCAAGATTGGACGGGAGGGCCAAAAGAGCAGTACTTC; d_call: TRBD2; clone_size: -; j_call: TRBJ2-5; v_call: TRBV4-2
cdr3_aa: CASSRTGGNEQFF; cdr3_nt: TGTGCCAGCAGTAGGACAGGGGGCAATGAGCAGTTCTTC; d_call: TRBD1; clone_size: -; j_call: TRBJ2-1; v_call: TRBV2
cdr3_aa: CASSSQEYSNQPQHF; cdr3_nt: TGTGCCAGCAGTTCCCAGGAATATAGCAATCAGCCCCAGCATTTT; d_call: -; clone_size: -; j_call: TRBJ1-5; v_call: TRBV28
cdr3_aa: CASSGPDRTGQETQYF; cdr3_nt: TGTGCCAGCAGTGGCCCGGACAGGACTGGGCAAGAGACCCAGTACTTC; d_call: TRBD1; clone_size: -; j_call: TRBJ2-5; v_call: TRBV2
cdr3_aa: CASSIQGRNTEAFF; cdr3_nt: TGTGCCAGTAGTATCCAGGGGAGGAACACTGAAGCTTTCTTT; d_call: -; clone_size: -; j_call: TRBJ1-1; v_call: TRBV19
cdr3_aa: CASSQVVGTTASYNEQFF; cdr3_nt: TGTGCCAGCTCTCAGGTGGTGGGGACGACCGCCTCCTACAATGAGCAGTTCTTC; d_call: -; clone_size: once; j_call: TRBJ2-1; v_call: TRBV18
cdr3_aa: CASSLYPRGKNTGELFF; cdr3_nt: TGCGCCAGCAGCCTCTACCCCAGGGGGAAGAACACCGGGGAGCTGTTTTTT; d_call: TRBD1; clone_size: -; j_call: TRBJ2-2; v_call: TRBV5-1
cdr3_aa: CASSFVSENTGELFF; cdr3_nt: TGCGCCAGCAGCTTTGTGAGCGAAAACACCGGGGAGCTGTTTTTT; d_call: -; clone_size: -; j_call: TRBJ2-2; v_call: TRBV5-1
cdr3_aa: CASSELAGANTGELFF; cdr3_nt: TGTGCCAGCAGTGAACTAGCGGGTGCTAACACCGGGGAGCTGTTTTTT; d_call: TRBD2; clone_size: -; j_call: TRBJ2-2; v_call: TRBV2
cdr3_aa: CASSLGVGTRADTQYF; cdr3_nt: TGCGCCAGCAGCTTGGGGGTAGGGACTAGAGCAGATACGCAGTATTTT; d_call: TRBD2; clone_size: -; j_call: TRBJ2-3; v_call: TRBV5-1
cdr3_aa: CAISEGQDTEAFF; cdr3_nt: TGTGCCATCAGTGAAGGACAGGACACTGAAGCTTTCTTT; d_call: TRBD1; clone_size: -; j_call: TRBJ1-1; v_call: TRBV10-3
cdr3_aa: CAISGGTGVGNTIYF; cdr3_nt: TGTGCCATCAGTGGCGGGACAGGGGTTGGAAACACCATATATTTT; d_call: TRBD1; clone_size: -; j_call: TRBJ1-3; v_call: TRBV10-3
cdr3_aa: CASSRRGSGADTQYF; cdr3_nt: TGCGCCAGCAGCCGACGCGGGAGTGGGGCAGATACGCAGTATTTT; d_call: TRBD2; clone_size: -; j_call: TRBJ2-3; v_call: TRBV5-1
cdr3_aa: CASSLLQDNQPQHF; cdr3_nt: TGTGCCAGCAGCTTGTTACAGGACAATCAGCCCCAGCATTTT; d_call: -; clone_size: -; j_call: TRBJ1-5; v_call: TRBV7-8
cdr3_aa: CASRDPRVNQPQHF; cdr3_nt: TGCGCCAGCCGAGACCCGAGGGTCAATCAGCCCCAGCATTTT; d_call: -; clone_size: once; j_call: TRBJ1-5; v_call: TRBV10-2